This passage covers 20 T cell receptor beta chains from one sample sequenced in a study of T-cell memory formation after mild COVID-19. TCRdb redid the calling of the 5' RACE reads with MiXCR, one entry per CDR3 protein. The table has about 130,000 distinct CDR3 sequences, about 5.9% seen once. The sample taken for sequencing was PBMCs or a T cell subset sorted from them (not recorded which). These receptors were taken from an adult woman who had mild COVID-19 (a few samples of this study predate the infection). Cell type and time point are not known.

V gene TRBV18 combines with J gene TRBJ2-1, with a tentative D call TRBD2 (6 bases). The CDR3 contains 13 residues. Between the trimmed V and J ends, which lost 0 bases and 10 bases, there was a span of 10 bases. CDR1 is KGHSH and CDR2 is LQKENI in the germline V gene. CDR3: CASSPPAGHEQFF. In DNA form, the CDR3 reads TGTGCCAGCTCACCACCGGCGGGGCACGAGCAGTTCTTC.

This clonotype was observed at least ten times. This sequence joins TRBV6-5 and TRBJ2-7; perhaps TRBD1 as D (6 bases). The CDR3 length is 12 residues. Deletions cut 7 bases from V and 4 bases from J, with 11 bases between. Germline CDR1 and CDR2: MNHEY and SVGAGI. CDR3 sequence: CASTNREYEQYF. DNA for the CDR3: TGTGCCAGCACGAACAGGGAATACGAGCAGTACTTC.

The chain uses TRBV4-3 and TRBJ2-7; D might be TRBD1 (8 bases). From germline, CDR1 is LGHNA and CDR2 YSLEER. Trimming removed 1 base at V and 1 base at J, with 20 bases between. This CDR3 region has 18 residues. The CDR3 coding sequence is TGCGCCAGCAGCCAAGCGAGGGGAGGGACAGGCGATTCCTACGAGCAGTACTTC. It codes for CASSQARGGTGDSYEQYF.

This clonotype was seen repeatedly, ten times or more. V is TRBV19 and J is TRBJ1-1; TRBD1 is a possible D gene (6 bases). The CDR3 runs to 13 residues. Germline lookup yields CDR1 LNHDA and CDR2 SQIVND (reference sequence). V lost 8 bases and J 0 bases, leaving 10 bases between the germline ends. The CDR3 DNA sequence: TGTGCCAGTGGGGGACAATTGAACACTGAAGCTTTCTTT. Protein sequence: CASGGQLNTEAFF.

The sample holds many counts of this clonotype. In DNA, the CDR3 is TGCAGTGCGCCGTCTAGCGGGAGGGGCCCTGAGCAGTTCTTC. Protein product: CSAPSSGRGPEQFF. The chain joins TRBV20-1 to TRBJ2-1; 12 nucleotides align to TRBD2. The CDR3 contains 14 residues. Germline V lookup: CDR1 DFQATT, CDR2 SNEGSKA (reference sequence). J lost 9 bases, V lost 6 bases, and 9 bases had no gene match.

The chain links TRBV6-2 or TRBV6-3 to TRBJ2-3; a weak D match, TRBD2 (6 bases). In germline, CDR1 is MNHEY, CDR2 SVGEGT. Trimming shortened V by 6 bases and J by 5 bases, and 12 bases separated the two germline ends. The CDR3 consists of 13 residues. The DNA for the CDR3 is TGTGCCAGCAGACGGACCGGGGGAGATACGCAGTATTTT. Translation gives CASRRTGGDTQYF.

In its sample, this clonotype was seen a few times. This chain uses TRBV29-1 with TRBJ2-7, with 12 nucleotides matching TRBD2. V lost 6 bases and J lost 8; bases outside the gene matches: 11. CDR1 and CDR2 (germline): SQVTM, ANQGSEA. This CDR3 comprises 14 residues. The CDR3 DNA follows: TGCAGCGTGGGACTGACTAGCGGGAGCCCTCAGCAGTACTTC. Its translation is CSVGLTSGSPQQYF.

The rearrangement uses TRBV6-5 and TRBJ2-3, with 9 nucleotides matching TRBD1. Germline CDR1 is MNHEY and CDR2 is SVGAGI. The CDR3 is 15 amino acids. V gave up 6 bases and J gave up 0 bases; unmatched junction bases: 4. The CDR3 here is CASRGQGSSTDTQYF. In DNA, the CDR3 is TGTGCCAGCAGGGGACAGGGCTCCAGCACAGATACGCAGTATTTT.

This clonotype was seen only a few times. The J gene is TRBJ1-2, the V gene TRBV2, with TRBD1 matching over 7 bases. This CDR3 contains 15 residues. From germline, CDR1 is SNHLY and CDR2 FYNNEI. Germline trimming cut 6 bases from V and 3 bases from J; bases unmatched to any gene: 10. CDR3 sequence (DNA): TGTGCCAGCAGCCCCCTACCCGACAGGGACTATGGCTACACCTTC. Translated: CASSPLPDRDYGYTF.

This clonotype was observed a few times. DNA of the CDR3: TGCAGTGCTAGAAATCCTAATAAGGGCACCGGGGAGCTGTTTTTT. It encodes CSARNPNKGTGELFF. The J gene is TRBJ2-2, the V gene TRBV20-1; the D is unclear. Trimming left V 2 bases short and J 4 bases short, with 14 bases between. CDR3 size: 15 residues. Germline CDR1 and CDR2: DFQATT and SNEGSKA (reference sequence).

This clonotype was seen at least ten times. This chain connects TRBV19 to TRBJ1-1; D ambiguous. The germline V gene encodes CDR1 LNHDA and CDR2 SQIVND (reference sequence). With 8 bases removed from V and 6 bases from J, the gap between germline ends came to 16 bases. The CDR3 is 13 residues long. The CDR3 protein is CASERVGIPEAFF. The CDR3 DNA sequence: TGTGCCAGTGAGAGGGTGGGGATCCCTGAAGCTTTCTTT.

This clonotype was observed a handful of times. The chain is built from TRBV18 and TRBJ2-3, with 7 bases fitting TRBD2. After removal of 8 bases from V and 1 base from J, the junction contained 6 bases not matched to a gene. CDR1 is KGHSH, CDR2 LQKENI, per germline. The CDR3 has 14 amino acids. CDR3 nucleotides: TGTGCCAGCGCAACCGCGGGGGGCACAGATACGCAGTATTTT. Its protein product is CASATAGGTDTQYF.

This chain connects TRBV11-2 to TRBJ2-1; the match to TRBD2 covers 15 bases. The V gene end was trimmed by 4 bases and the J gene end by 3 bases; junction bases not matched to a gene: 13. CDR3 length: 20 residues. Looked up from germline, CDR1 is SGHAT and CDR2 is FQNNGV. The CDR3 sequence: CASSSPVRTSGRAGYNEQFF. The CDR3 DNA reads TGTGCCAGCAGCTCACCCGTGAGGACTAGCGGGAGGGCCGGCTACAATGAGCAGTTCTTC.

This clonotype has a count of ten or more. The V and J genes are TRBV7-3 and TRBJ2-3, with D uncertain. Trimming pared 0 bases from V and 1 base from J, leaving 8 bases between. Germline V lookup: CDR1 SGHTA, CDR2 FQGTGA. The CDR3 loop spans 15 amino acids. CDR3 DNA: TGTGCCAGCAGCTTAACCTGCGGTTGCACAGATACGCAGTATTTT. This gives the protein CASSLTCGCTDTQYF.

This clonotype occurred a few times. The rearrangement uses TRBV14 and TRBJ2-1, with D unclear. The ends were cut back, 2 bases at V and 0 bases at J, with 5 bases in the middle. The CDR3 totals 14 residues. Germline lookup yields CDR1 SGHDN and CDR2 FVKESK. The CDR3 sequence: CASSQIASYNEQFF. CDR3 sequence (DNA): TGTGCCAGCAGCCAAATTGCCTCCTACAATGAGCAGTTCTTC.

This clonotype showed up just a few times. V gene TRBV6-2 or TRBV6-3 combines with J gene TRBJ1-5; the D is unclear. The CDR3 is 12 amino acids. Germline lookup yields CDR1 MNHEY and CDR2 SVGEGT. The V end was cut by 6 bases, the J end by 7 bases, with 10 bases between. The CDR3 coding sequence is TGTGCCAGCAGAAGGTACGGGCAGCCCCAGCATTTT. This sequence encodes CASRRYGQPQHF.

This clonotype was recorded many times. The chain links TRBV6-5 to TRBJ2-5, with 10 bases lining up with TRBD1. Germline V CDR1 and CDR2: MNHEY, SVGAGI. This CDR3 contains 16 residues. V shed 2 bases, J shed 5 bases, and the junction held 8 bases outside the gene matches. CDR3: CASSYTLGQGLETQYF. The CDR3 region has the DNA TGTGCCAGCAGTTACACACTGGGACAGGGGTTGGAGACCCAGTACTTC.

The chain carries TRBV6-5 and TRBJ1-2; 8 bases are a match to TRBD1. The V and J ends lost 5 bases and 2 bases, in that order; junction bases with no gene match: 7. This CDR3 is 15 amino acids long. The germline gives CDR1 MNHEY, CDR2 SVGAGI. CDR3: CASSPRDRRNYGYTF. The CDR3 coding sequence is TGTGCCAGCAGTCCTCGGGACAGGCGGAACTATGGCTACACCTTC.

The chain carries TRBV10-3 and TRBJ1-3, with 7 bases lining up with TRBD1. CDR1 is ENHRY, CDR2 SYGVKD, per germline. V shed 6 bases and J 1 base; nucleotides not matched to a gene: 6. This CDR3 is 15 amino acids long. As DNA, the CDR3 is TGTGCCATCAGGCCCTCAGGGGGGTCTGGAAACACCATATATTTT. Its protein is CAIRPSGGSGNTIYF.

This clonotype was seen a handful of times. V usage is TRBV15 and J usage is TRBJ1-1; D not certain. This CDR3 has 16 residues. V was shortened by 2 bases and J by 5 bases, with 18 bases between the two germline ends. Germline V gene sequence: CDR1 LNHNV, CDR2 YYDKDF (reference sequence). CDR3: CATSRPPSVRGTEAFF. DNA for the CDR3: TGTGCCACCAGCAGACCCCCGTCCGTTAGAGGGACTGAAGCTTTCTTT.